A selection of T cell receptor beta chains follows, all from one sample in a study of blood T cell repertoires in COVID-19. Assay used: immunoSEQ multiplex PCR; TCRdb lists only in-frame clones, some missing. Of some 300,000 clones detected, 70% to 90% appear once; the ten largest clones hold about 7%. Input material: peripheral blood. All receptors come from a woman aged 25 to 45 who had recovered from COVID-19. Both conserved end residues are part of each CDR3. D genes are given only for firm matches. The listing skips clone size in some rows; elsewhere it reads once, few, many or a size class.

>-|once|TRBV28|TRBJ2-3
CASSRSRPAGTQYF
TGTGCCAGCAGTCGGTCGCGGCCGGCGGGTACGCAGTATTTT
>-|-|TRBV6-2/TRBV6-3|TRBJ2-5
CASSQGGGKETQYF
TGTGCCAGCAGTCAGGGGGGCGGAAAGGAGACCCAGTACTTC
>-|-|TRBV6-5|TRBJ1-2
CASTRGAREEAGYTF
TGTGCCAGTACTAGGGGGGCGCGGGAGGAAGCTGGCTACACCTTC
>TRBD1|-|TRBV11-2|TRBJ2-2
CASSSDRGRTGELFF
TGTGCCAGCAGCTCCGACAGGGGGAGAACCGGGGAGCTGTTTTTT
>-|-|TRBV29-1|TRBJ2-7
CSVESQGHYEQYF
TGCAGCGTTGAATCGCAGGGACACTACGAGCAGTACTTC
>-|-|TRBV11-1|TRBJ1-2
CASSLGGDYGYTF
TGTGCCAGCAGCTTAGGGGGCGACTATGGCTACACCTTC
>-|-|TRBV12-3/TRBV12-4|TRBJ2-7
CASSFGGPQYF
TGTGCCAGCAGTTTCGGGGGGCCGCAGTACTTC
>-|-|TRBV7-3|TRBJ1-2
CASSSINGDSYTF
TGTGCCAGCAGCTCCATAAACGGGGACAGCTACACCTTC
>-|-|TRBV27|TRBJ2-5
CASSWTVEETQYF
TGTGCCAGCAGCTGGACAGTCGAAGAGACCCAGTACTTC
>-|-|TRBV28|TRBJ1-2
CASSLAGAYGYTF
TGTGCCAGCAGTTTAGCGGGGGCCTATGGCTACACCTTC
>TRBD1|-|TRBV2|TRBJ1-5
CASTIQGEQPQHF
TGTGCCAGCACTATACAGGGGGAACAGCCCCAGCATTTT
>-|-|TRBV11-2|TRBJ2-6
CASSATVSGANVLTF
TGTGCCAGCAGCGCGACAGTCTCTGGGGCCAACGTCCTGACTTTC
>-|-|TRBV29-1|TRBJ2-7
CSVVSGYEQYF
TGCAGCGTTGTTTCGGGCTACGAGCAGTACTTC
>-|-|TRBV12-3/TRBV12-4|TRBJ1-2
CASSFRGNYGYTF
TGTGCCAGCAGTTTTCGGGGAAACTATGGCTACACCTTC
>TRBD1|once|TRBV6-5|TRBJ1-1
CASKGQGIEAFF
TGTGCCAGTAAGGGACAGGGGATTGAAGCTTTCTTT
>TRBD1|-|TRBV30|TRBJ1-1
CAAKQGTGTEAFF
TGTGCCGCGAAACAGGGGACGGGGACTGAAGCTTTCTTT
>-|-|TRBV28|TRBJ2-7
CASSLDSAYEQYF
TGTGCCAGCAGTTTGGACAGCGCCTACGAGCAGTACTTC
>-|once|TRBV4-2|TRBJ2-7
CASSQDAPGISYEQYF
TGTGCCAGCAGCCAAGACGCTCCCGGGATCTCCTACGAGCAGTACTTC
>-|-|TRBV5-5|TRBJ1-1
CASSLDPGHPLGTEAFF
TGTGCCAGCAGCTTGGACCCGGGACACCCTTTGGGCACTGAAGCTTTCTTT
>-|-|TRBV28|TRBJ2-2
CASSLTRLGGELFF
TGTGCCAGCAGTCTGACTAGGCTGGGCGGGGAGCTGTTTTTT
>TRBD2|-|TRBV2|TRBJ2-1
CASSEEAGGPYNEQFF
TGTGCCAGCAGTGAAGAAGCGGGGGGTCCCTACAATGAGCAGTTCTTC
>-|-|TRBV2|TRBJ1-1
CASSVYRENTEAFF
TGTGCCAGCAGTGTATACAGGGAGAACACTGAAGCTTTCTTT
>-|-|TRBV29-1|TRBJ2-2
CSVARDSTGELFF
TGCAGCGTTGCCCGGGACTCCACCGGGGAGCTGTTTTTT
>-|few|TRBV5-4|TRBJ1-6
CASSPLAGYDSPLHF
TGTGCCAGCAGCCCACTCGCGGGTTATGATTCACCCCTCCACTTT
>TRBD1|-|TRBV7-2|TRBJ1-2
CASSLSSRTGDNYGYTF
TGTGCCAGCAGCTTATCGAGTAGGACAGGGGACAACTATGGCTACACCTTC
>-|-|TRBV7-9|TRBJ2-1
CASSLASDNEQFF
TGTGCCAGCAGCTTAGCTAGTGACAATGAGCAGTTCTTC
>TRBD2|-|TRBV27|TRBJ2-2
CAIPTSGGYLGELFF
TGTGCCATCCCGACTAGCGGGGGTTACTTGGGGGAGCTGTTTTTT
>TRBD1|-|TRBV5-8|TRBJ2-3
CASSFRDSAWETQYF
TGTGCCAGCAGCTTCCGGGACAGCGCCTGGGAAACGCAGTATTTT
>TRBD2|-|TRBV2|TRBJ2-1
CASMGSGLDNEQFF
TGTGCCAGCATGGGTAGCGGGCTTGACAATGAGCAGTTCTTC
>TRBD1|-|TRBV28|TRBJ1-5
CASNRGTAYVNSNQPQHF
TGTGCCAGCAATCGCGGGACAGCCTATGTTAATAGCAATCAGCCCCAGCATTTT
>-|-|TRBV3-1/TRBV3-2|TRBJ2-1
CASSQGPGGNEQFF
TGTGCCAGCAGCCAAGGGCCAGGGGGGAATGAGCAGTTCTTC
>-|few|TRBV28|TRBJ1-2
CASSLTFSSQGYGYTF
TGTGCCAGCAGTCTCACCTTCTCCTCCCAGGGCTATGGCTACACCTTC